This entry lists 27 T cell receptor beta chains sequenced from one sample in a study of technical replicates of blood from a handful of donors. Produced via immunoSEQ multiplex PCR; TCRdb's table is partial and in-frame only. The repertoire holds nearly 70,000 clones, with roughly 90% as singletons. The sample was PBMCs. These receptor sequences come from a human donor in good health. Some clones in this sample may be carry-over from other donors' samples.

The CDR3 region is CASSRAQGRSTEAFF. CDR3 nucleotides: TGTGCCAGCAGCCGGGCCCAGGGAAGGAGCACTGAAGCTTTCTTT. This sequence joins TRBV7-9 and TRBJ1-1; D may be TRBD1 (5 bases). V lost 5 bases to trimming and J lost 4 bases, with 17 bases between them. Germline V CDR1 and CDR2: SEHNR, FQNEAQ (reference sequence). This CDR3 is built from 15 residues.

The V call is TRBV7-9, the J call TRBJ2-5; the match to TRBD2 covers 13 bases. Germline V gene data show CDR1 as SEHNR and CDR2 as FQNEAQ (reference sequence). The CDR3 runs to 16 residues. With 2 bases clipped from V and 5 bases from J, the junction kept 5 bases outside the gene matches. The CDR3, as DNA: TGTGCCAGCAGCTTAACTAGCGGGGGGGCCGGGGAGACCCAGTACTTC. This codes for CASSLTSGGAGETQYF.

The chain has TRBV2 and TRBJ2-1, with a possible D match to TRBD2 (7 bases). The CDR3 runs to 12 residues. Germline V lookup: CDR1 SNHLY, CDR2 FYNNEI. The CDR3 DNA is TGTGCTGGGGGGGGCCTCTACAATGAGCAGTTCTTC. It yields the protein CAGGGLYNEQFF. Using reference TRBV2 and TRBJ2-1 for the parts outside the CDR3, the full variable domain is EPEVTQTPSHQVTQMGQEVILRCVPISNHLYFYWYRQILGQKVEFLVSFYNNEISEKSEIFDDQFSVERPDGSNFTLKIRSTKLEDSAMYFCAGGGLYNEQFFGPGTRLTVL.

This chain joins TRBV4-2 and TRBJ2-2, with D maybe TRBD2 (6 bases). Trimming left V 3 bases short and J 3 bases short, with 14 bases between. Germline V gene sequence: CDR1 LGHNA, CDR2 YNFKEQ. This CDR3 has 16 amino acids. The chain's CDR3 is CASSHDGTGDTGELFF. The CDR3 coding sequence is TGTGCCAGCAGCCATGACGGGACTGGAGACACCGGGGAGCTGTTTTTT.

The gene calls are TRBV29-1 and TRBJ2-7; D is ambiguous. This CDR3 has 13 amino acids. The germline V and J ends were trimmed by 0 bases and 9 bases, with 15 bases remaining between them. Germline V gene data show CDR1 as SQVTM and CDR2 as ANQGSEA. CDR3 DNA: TGCAGCGTTGAAGACCCTCGCGAGATAACGCAGTACTTC. Encoded protein: CSVEDPREITQYF.

The chain carries TRBV5-1 and TRBJ2-1; possibly TRBD2 for D (6 bases). The germline V gene encodes CDR1 SGHRS and CDR2 YFSETQ. V was cut by 0 bases and J by 2 bases, with 9 bases left in between. This CDR3 region has 15 residues. In DNA form, the CDR3 reads TGCGCCAGCAGCTTGGGGAGGGAAACCTACAATGAGCAGTTCTTC. It is translated as CASSLGRETYNEQFF.

The rearrangement links TRBV9 to TRBJ1-1, with a weak D call TRBD1 (6 bases). The V end was cut by 0 bases, the J end by 1 base, with 10 bases between. CDR1 SGDLS and CDR2 YYNGEE come from the germline V gene. The length of the CDR3 is 15 residues. The DNA for the CDR3 is TGTGCCAGCAGCGTAGGTAGGGGGTCGAACACTGAAGCTTTCTTT. Translating it yields CASSVGRGSNTEAFF.

The V gene is TRBV27, the J gene TRBJ2-7, with 10 nucleotides matching TRBD2. The junction had 4 bases not matched to a gene; V was cut back by 2 bases and J by 3 bases. CDR1 is MNHEY and CDR2 is SMNVEV in the germline V gene (reference sequence). The CDR3 length is 15 residues. CDR3 DNA: TGTGCCAGCAGTTTAAAGGCTAGCGGGGGCTACGAGCAGTACTTC. Protein: CASSLKASGGYEQYF.

The V and J genes are TRBV7-8 and TRBJ1-1, with a possible D match to TRBD1 (6 bases). V lost 5 bases, J lost 7 bases, and 8 bases lay in between. Germline-derived CDR1 and CDR2 are SGHVS and FQNEAQ. The CDR3 is 11 amino acids. The DNA of the CDR3 is TGTGCCAGCAGCGAGGGGGTTGAAGCTTTCTTT. Translated, it gives CASSEGVEAFF.

This CDR3 is CASSQDTGRGEQYF. The CDR3 nucleotides are TGCGCCAGCAGCCAAGATACCGGCAGGGGGGAGCAGTACTTC. The chain links TRBV4-3 to TRBJ2-7, with TRBD1 matching over 7 bases. With V trimmed by 0 bases and J by 7 bases, 6 bases remained unmatched. This CDR3 contains 14 residues. CDR1 is LGHNA, CDR2 YSLEER, per germline.

The gene calls are TRBV5-1 and TRBJ1-2, with D possibly matching TRBD1 (5 bases). Trimming cost V 2 bases and J 8 bases, with 16 bases left between them. Germline V lookup: CDR1 SGHRS, CDR2 YFSETQ. This CDR3 is 14 amino acids long. As DNA, the CDR3 is TGCGCCAGCAGCTTCAGGGACTCCACGGGGGGCTACACCTTC. Its protein product is CASSFRDSTGGYTF.

Points on this clone: Distinct nucleotide sequences in the sample also encode this CDR3. The V gene is TRBV7-2, the J gene TRBJ2-7; 10 nucleotides match TRBD2. Looked up from germline, CDR1 is SGHTA and CDR2 is FQGNSA. CDR3 length: 15 residues. V was pared by 1 base and J by 1 base, with 1 base of the junction left unmatched. The CDR3 nucleotides read TGTGCCAGCAGCTTAGTAGCGGGAGGTTCCTACGAGCAGTACTTC. Its protein is CASSLVAGGSYEQYF.

The CDR3 coding sequence is TGTGCCAGCACCCCCTCCCGGGACAGGGTTAGCGAGCAGTACTTC. It translates to CASTPSRDRVSEQYF. The chain links TRBV27 to TRBJ2-7; 9 bases match TRBD1. Per the germline V gene, CDR1 is MNHEY and CDR2 is SMNVEV (reference sequence). The CDR3 has 15 residues. V lost 7 bases and J lost 6; bases outside the gene matches: 13.

The chain has TRBV14 and TRBJ1-1; a possible D gene is TRBD1 (6 bases). The V gene lost 1 base and the J gene lost 0 bases, with 9 bases spanning the gap. The CDR3 contains 15 residues. Germline V gene sequence: CDR1 SGHDN, CDR2 FVKESK. The CDR3 is CASSQGTAMNTEAFF. Written as DNA, the CDR3 is TGTGCCAGCAGCCAAGGGACAGCAATGAACACTGAAGCTTTCTTT.

A few counts support this clone. The V call is TRBV4-3, the J call TRBJ2-2, with D perhaps TRBD1 (6 bases). Germline V gene sequence: CDR1 LGHNA, CDR2 YSLEER. The CDR3 has 18 amino acids. V shed 4 bases and J shed 6 bases, with 24 bases lying between them. DNA for the CDR3: TGCGCCAGCAGCCTTTTAGGGGGATTATTTCGGGTCCCCGGGGAGCTGTTTTTT. It encodes CASSLLGGLFRVPGELFF.

The chain combines TRBV13 with TRBJ1-4; 7 positions match TRBD1. With V trimmed by 2 bases and J by 8 bases, 2 bases remained unmatched. Germline V gene lookup returns CDR1 PRHDT and CDR2 FYEKMQ (reference sequence). This CDR3 is 13 amino acids long. The chain's CDR3 is CASSLQGGEKLFF. In DNA form, the CDR3 reads TGTGCCAGCAGCTTACAGGGGGGCGAAAAACTGTTTTTT.

The rearrangement links TRBV30 to TRBJ2-2; the match to TRBD1 covers 9 bases. CDR1 is GTSNPN, CDR2 SVGIG, per germline (reference sequence). The CDR3 has 15 residues. Germline trimming cut 5 bases from V and 4 bases from J; bases unmatched to any gene: 8. The DNA of the CDR3 is TGTGCCTGGGAGCTCGGACAGGGGCTCACCGGGGAGCTGTTTTTT. Protein: CAWELGQGLTGELFF.

The chain combines TRBV7-8 with TRBJ2-1, with 8 positions matching TRBD2. J lost 6 bases, V lost 5 bases, and 9 bases had no gene match. The CDR3 has 15 residues. Germline CDR1 SGHVS, CDR2 FQNEAQ. The CDR3 sequence: CASSLLSSGINEQFF. Here the CDR3 DNA reads TGTGCCAGCAGCCTGCTGAGTAGCGGGATCAATGAGCAGTTCTTC.

The chain uses TRBV30 and TRBJ2-7; weak D call: TRBD1 (6 bases). Trimming took 3 bases from V and 7 from J, leaving 19 bases between them. The germline V gene encodes CDR1 GTSNPN and CDR2 SVGIG (reference sequence). CDR3 length: 14 amino acids. This CDR3 reads CAWRRRGGSGEQYF. CDR3 nucleotides: TGTGCCTGGAGGAGGAGAGGGGGATCGGGGGAGCAGTACTTC.

The J gene is TRBJ2-1, the V gene TRBV6-5; 12 nucleotides match TRBD2. CDR3 length: 15 amino acids. Germline V gene data show CDR1 as MNHEY and CDR2 as SVGAGI. V was pared by 6 bases and J by 6 bases, with 6 bases of the junction left unmatched. CDR3 protein: CASRKTSGSGNEQFF. CDR3 nucleotide sequence: TGTGCCAGCAGAAAGACTAGCGGGAGCGGCAATGAGCAGTTCTTC.

The chain is built from TRBV7-3 and TRBJ2-5, with a possible D match to TRBD1 (6 bases). The germline V gene encodes CDR1 SGHTA and CDR2 FQGTGA. Trimming removed 3 bases from V and 2 bases from J, with 7 bases in between. The CDR3 consists of 13 residues. The CDR3 DNA follows: TGTGCCAGCAGCTTGGACAGACAAGAGACCCAGTACTTC. As protein: CASSLDRQETQYF.

The V gene is TRBV7-8, the J gene TRBJ2-7; 11 bases are shared with TRBD1. The V and J ends lost 9 bases and 1 base, in that order; junction bases with no gene match: 8. The CDR3 runs 15 residues. Germline-derived CDR1 and CDR2 are SGHVS and FQNEAQ. The CDR3, as DNA: TGTGCCAGTAACGTGGGGACAGGGGGGTCCTACGAGCAGTACTTC. It codes for CASNVGTGGSYEQYF.

This chain uses TRBV19 with TRBJ1-2; no definite D call. Germline V gene sequence: CDR1 LNHDA, CDR2 SQIVND (reference sequence). Trimming stripped 7 bases from V and 5 bases from J, with 11 bases between. This CDR3 contains 12 residues. CDR3 sequence: CASNPRGYGYTF. The CDR3 DNA reads as TGTGCCAGTAATCCCCGGGGTTATGGCTACACCTTC. Together with reference TRBV19 and TRBJ1-2, the CDR3 gives the full variable domain: DGGITQSPKYLFRKEGQNVTLSCEQNLNHDAMYWYRQDPGQGLRLIYYSQIVNDFQKGDIAEGYSVSREKKESFPLTVTSAQKNPTAFYLCASNPRGYGYTFGSGTRLTVV.

CDR3 DNA: TGTGCCAGCAGTGAATCCGGGACAAATGAAAAACTGTTTTTT. Translating gives CASSESGTNEKLFF. The rearrangement joins TRBV6-1 to TRBJ1-4, with a possible D match to TRBD1 (6 bases). Germline CDR1 reads MNHNS; CDR2 reads SASEGT. The germline V and J ends were trimmed by 2 bases and 5 bases, with 9 bases remaining between them. The CDR3 is made up of 14 amino acids.

The J gene is TRBJ2-1, the V gene TRBV7-8, with D tentatively TRBD1 (5 bases). The germline V gene encodes CDR1 SGHVS and CDR2 FQNEAQ. Trimming removed 9 bases at V and 4 bases at J, with 13 bases between. CDR3 length: 13 amino acids. CDR3 amino acids: CASGRAGYNEQFF. The CDR3 bases are TGTGCCAGTGGCAGGGCAGGGTACAATGAGCAGTTCTTC.

The chain recombines TRBV7-8 with TRBJ1-5; 9 bases are shared with TRBD1. V dropped 1 base and J dropped 7; count of bases not matched to a gene: 5. Per germline, CDR1 SGHVS and CDR2 FQNEAQ. The CDR3 runs to 15 residues. DNA for the CDR3: TGTGCCAGCAGCTTAGGTACAGGGGGCGGCCAGCCCCAGCATTTT. It yields the protein CASSLGTGGGQPQHF.

V gene TRBV7-9 combines with J gene TRBJ1-5; TRBD1 agrees at 7 bases. The CDR3 extends over 13 amino acids. From germline, CDR1 is SEHNR and CDR2 FQNEAQ (reference sequence). Unmatched junction bases numbered 3, after V lost 1 base and J lost 9 bases. DNA for the CDR3: TGTGCCAGCAGCTTAGGACAGGGAGTGCCCCAGCATTTT. Protein product: CASSLGQGVPQHF.